This T cell receptor (beta chain) was observed in a study of cytomegalovirus exposure and HLA in healthy donors. Germline CDR1 is LGHNA and CDR2 is YNFKEQ. Unmatched junction bases numbered 3, after V lost 0 bases and J lost 4 bases. The CDR3 totals 15 residues. It was with 60 Vbeta and 13 Jbeta primers that the PCR ran. The assay was immunoSEQ multiplex PCR, and TCRdb's table has in-frame clones only and misses some. This listing includes roughly 60,000 clones. The sequencing input was PBMCs. This receptor was obtained from a woman between 18 and 30 years old in good health and CMV-seronegative. The chain uses TRBV4-2 and TRBJ2-3; 8 nucleotides align to TRBD1. CDR3 coding DNA: TGTGCCAGCAGCCAAGAAACAGGGGGACCAGATACGCAGTATTTT. This codes for CASSQETGGPDTQYF.